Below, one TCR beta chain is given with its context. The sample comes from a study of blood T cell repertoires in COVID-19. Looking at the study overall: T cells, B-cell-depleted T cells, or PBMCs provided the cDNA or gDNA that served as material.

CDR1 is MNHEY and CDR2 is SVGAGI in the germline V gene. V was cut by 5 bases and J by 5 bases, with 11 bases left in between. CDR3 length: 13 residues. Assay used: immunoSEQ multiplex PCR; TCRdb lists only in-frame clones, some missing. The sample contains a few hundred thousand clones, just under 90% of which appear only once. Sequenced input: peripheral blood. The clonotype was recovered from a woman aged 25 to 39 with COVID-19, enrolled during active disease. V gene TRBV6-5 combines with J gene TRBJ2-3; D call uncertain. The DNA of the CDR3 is TGTGCCAGCAGTCCACCAAATAGAGATACGCAGTATTTT. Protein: CASSPPNRDTQYF.